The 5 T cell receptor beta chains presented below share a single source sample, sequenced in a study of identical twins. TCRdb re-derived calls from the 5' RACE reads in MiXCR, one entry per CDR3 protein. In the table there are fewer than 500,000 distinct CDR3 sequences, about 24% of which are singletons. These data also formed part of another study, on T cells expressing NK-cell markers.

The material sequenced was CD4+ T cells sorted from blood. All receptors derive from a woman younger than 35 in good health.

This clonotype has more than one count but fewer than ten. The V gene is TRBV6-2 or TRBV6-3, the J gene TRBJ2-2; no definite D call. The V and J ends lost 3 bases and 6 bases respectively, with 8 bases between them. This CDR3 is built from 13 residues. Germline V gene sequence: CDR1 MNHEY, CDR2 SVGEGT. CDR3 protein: CASSYTGPGELFF. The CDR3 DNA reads TGTGCCAGCAGTTATACGGGCCCCGGGGAGCTGTTTTTT.

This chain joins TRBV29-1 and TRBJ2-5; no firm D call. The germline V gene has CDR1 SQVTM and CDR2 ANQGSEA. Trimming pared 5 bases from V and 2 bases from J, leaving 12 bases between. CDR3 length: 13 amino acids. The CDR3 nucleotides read TGCAGCGTTCACCCAGCGCGTCAAGAGACCCAGTACTTC. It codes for CSVHPARQETQYF.

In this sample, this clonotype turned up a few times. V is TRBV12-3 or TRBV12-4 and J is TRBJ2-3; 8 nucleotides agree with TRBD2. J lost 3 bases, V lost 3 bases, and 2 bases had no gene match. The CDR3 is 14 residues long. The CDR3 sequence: CASSFPSGTDTQYF. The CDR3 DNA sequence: TGTGCCAGCAGTTTTCCTAGCGGGACAGATACGCAGTATTTT.

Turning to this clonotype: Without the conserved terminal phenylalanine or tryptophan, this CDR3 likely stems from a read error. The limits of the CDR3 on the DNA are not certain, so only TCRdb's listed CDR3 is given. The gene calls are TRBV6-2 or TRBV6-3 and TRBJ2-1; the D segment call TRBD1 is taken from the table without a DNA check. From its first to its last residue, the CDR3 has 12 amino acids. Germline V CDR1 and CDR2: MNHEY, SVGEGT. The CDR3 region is CASSYSIAPVAL.

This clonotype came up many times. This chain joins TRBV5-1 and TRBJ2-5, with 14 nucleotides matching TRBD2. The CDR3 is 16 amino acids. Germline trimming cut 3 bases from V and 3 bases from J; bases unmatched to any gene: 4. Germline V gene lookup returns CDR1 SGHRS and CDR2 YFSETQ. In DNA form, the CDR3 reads TGCGCCAGCAGCTCGGGACTAGCGGGAGCTGAAGAGACCCAGTACTTC. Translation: CASSSGLAGAEETQYF.